Shown below are 16 T cell receptor beta chains from a single sample sequenced in a study of T cells after yellow fever vaccination. TCRdb used MiXCR to reprocess the 5' RACE reads, holding one entry per CDR3 protein. The sample lists roughly 500,000 distinct CDR3 sequences; roughly 19% were seen once. The sequencing here drew on PBMCs, taken 15 days after the yellow fever booster vaccination. These receptors originate from a man aged 30-40 years who received the YFV17D yellow fever vaccine.

The chain links TRBV7-9 to TRBJ2-1, with 7 positions matching TRBD2. J gave up 0 bases and V 6 bases, and 5 bases lay outside the gene matches. The CDR3 spans 15 residues. Germline CDR1 and CDR2: SEHNR and FQNEAQ (reference sequence). DNA of the CDR3: TGTGCCAGCAGGGATACGGGGGGCTCCTACAATGAGCAGTTCTTC. This sequence encodes CASRDTGGSYNEQFF.

This clonotype was seen a handful of times. The chain carries TRBV15 and TRBJ2-7; D uncertain. The germline V gene has CDR1 LNHNV and CDR2 YYDKDF (reference sequence). Trimming shortened V by 5 bases and J by 1 base, and 15 bases separated the two germline ends. The CDR3 totals 15 residues. The CDR3 sequence is CATSPSWPSSYEQYF. CDR3 sequence (DNA): TGTGCCACCAGCCCGAGTTGGCCCTCTTCCTACGAGCAGTACTTC.

This sequence joins TRBV7-6 and TRBJ2-1; D is ambiguous. The CDR3 is 13 amino acids. V was trimmed by 5 bases and J by 10 bases, leaving 15 bases between them. Germline V gives CDR1 SGHVS, CDR2 FNYEAQ. The CDR3 loop is CASSPPAPEEQFF. The DNA for the CDR3 is TGTGCCAGCAGCCCGCCCGCCCCGGAAGAGCAGTTCTTC. Full variable domain (remainder filled in from reference TRBV7-6 and TRBJ2-1): GAGVSQSPRYKVTKRGQDVALRCDPISGHVSLYWYRQALGQGPEFLTYFNYEAQQDKSGLPNDRFSAERPEGSISTLTIQRTEQRDSAMYRCASSPPAPEEQFFGPGTRLTVL.

This clonotype was detected a few times. V is TRBV28 and J is TRBJ2-7; D call uncertain. V was shortened by 6 bases and J by 0 bases, with 12 bases between the two germline ends. The length of the CDR3 is 14 residues. Germline loops: CDR1 MDHEN, CDR2 SYDVKM. The CDR3 here is CASREWASSYEQYF. CDR3 bases: TGTGCCAGCAGGGAGTGGGCCAGCTCCTACGAGCAGTACTTC.

The chain employs TRBV7-8 and TRBJ2-1; D is undetermined. CDR3 length: 16 residues. Germline assignment: CDR1 SGHVS and CDR2 FQNEAQ. V was cut by 5 bases and J by 4 bases, with 18 bases left in between. The CDR3 loop is CASSRSSDRGYNEQFF. CDR3 DNA sequence: TGTGCCAGCAGCCGGTCGTCGGATCGTGGGTACAATGAGCAGTTCTTC.

This chain uses TRBV18 with TRBJ2-3; TRBD1 aligns across 7 bases. The germline V gene encodes CDR1 KGHSH and CDR2 LQKENI. The CDR3 is 15 residues long. The ends lost 3 bases at V and 6 bases at J; junction bases unmatched: 9. The DNA of the CDR3 is TGTGCCAGCTCACCGACCGGGACAGCTCCGGATACGCAGTATTTT. It codes for CASSPTGTAPDTQYF. The variable domain in full, completed from reference TRBV18 and TRBJ2-3, reads NAGVMQNPRHLVRRRGQEARLRCSPMKGHSHVYWYRQLPEEGLKFMVYLQKENIIDESGMPKERFSAEFPKEGPSILRIQQVVRGDSAAYFCASSPTGTAPDTQYFGPGTRLTVL.

In this sample, this clonotype turned up a few times. CDR3 nucleotides: TGTGCCAGCAGTGACTTTCCTAGCGGGGGCATTCAGTACTTC. This codes for CASSDFPSGGIQYF. This chain joins TRBV6-4 and TRBJ2-4; 10 bases are shared with TRBD2. The V gene end was trimmed by 1 base and the J gene end by 9 bases; junction bases not matched to a gene: 3. Germline V gene data show CDR1 as MRHNA and CDR2 as SNTAGT. This CDR3 has 14 residues.

V is TRBV29-1 and J is TRBJ1-4; the D gene is possibly TRBD1 (5 bases). CDR1 and CDR2 from the germline V gene are SQVTM and ANQGSEA. The CDR3 is made up of 13 amino acids. V lost 2 bases, J lost 6 bases, and 10 bases lay in between. In DNA, the CDR3 is TGCAGCGTTGAATCTGGGGCGGATGAAAAACTGTTTTTT. This codes for CSVESGADEKLFF.

This clonotype was seen a handful of times. The rearrangement uses TRBV20-1 and TRBJ2-7, with D maybe TRBD2 (5 bases). Per the germline V gene, CDR1 is DFQATT and CDR2 is SNEGSKA (reference sequence). This CDR3 has 11 amino acids. The V and J ends lost 6 bases and 4 bases respectively, with 10 bases between them. CDR3 DNA sequence: TGCAGTGCCCCCACTAGTTACGAGCAGTACTTC. This sequence encodes CSAPTSYEQYF.

This clonotype was picked up many times. CDR3 in DNA: TGCGCCAGCGGCCAGGGGGCGAGGGAGACCCAGTACTTC. Its protein is CASGQGARETQYF. The chain combines TRBV5-1 with TRBJ2-5; 8 bases agree with TRBD1. Trimming took 7 bases from V and 5 from J; bases not matched to a gene: 7. CDR3 length equals 13 residues. Germline V CDR1 and CDR2: SGHRS, YFSETQ. Full variable domain (remainder filled in from reference TRBV5-1 and TRBJ2-5): KAGVTQTPRYLIKTRGQQVTLSCSPISGHRSVSWYQQTPGQGLQFLFEYFSETQRNKGNFPGRFSGRQFSNSRSEMNVSTLELGDSALYLCASGQGARETQYFGPGTRLLVL.

The chain links TRBV11-2 to TRBJ2-1, with D possibly TRBD2 on 5 matching bases. The V gene lost 5 bases and the J gene lost 9 bases, with 32 bases spanning the gap. The CDR3 runs to 19 residues. Per germline, CDR1 SGHAT and CDR2 FQNNGV. This CDR3 is CASSALTVVAGTALSEQFF. CDR3 nucleotides: TGTGCCAGCAGCGCACTTACCGTGGTGGCGGGTACGGCCCTGAGTGAGCAGTTCTTC.

This clonotype was detected only a few times. The CDR3 nucleotides are TGTGCCAGTAGTAAACGGGCTTCGGATACGCAGTATTTT. Protein product: CASSKRASDTQYF. The chain uses TRBV19 and TRBJ2-3; no firm D call. Trimming removed 4 bases at V and 6 bases at J, with 11 bases between. The CDR3 totals 13 residues. CDR1 is LNHDA, CDR2 SQIVND, per germline (reference sequence).

This rearrangement joins TRBV13 to TRBJ2-7, with TRBD1 matching over 8 bases. The CDR3 extends over 14 amino acids. V lost 5 bases, J lost 8 bases, and 11 bases stayed unmatched. CDR1 is PRHDT and CDR2 is FYEKMQ in the germline V gene (reference sequence). The CDR3 region has the DNA TGTGCCAGCAGCGTCCGGGACAGGCAACCCCAGCAGTACTTC. It codes for CASSVRDRQPQQYF.

The rearrangement uses TRBV4-1 and TRBJ2-7; the match to TRBD2 covers 9 bases. V dropped 1 base and J dropped 3; count of bases not matched to a gene: 4. CDR1 and CDR2 from the germline V gene are MGHRA and YSYEKL. The CDR3 length is 15 residues. CDR3 DNA: TGCGCCAGCAGCCAAGTAAGCGGGGGGTTCTACGAGCAGTACTTC. Its protein is CASSQVSGGFYEQYF.

This clonotype turned up a few times. The chain uses TRBV5-1 and TRBJ2-3; D is unresolved. The CDR3 sequence is 13 residues long. Germline values: CDR1 SGHRS, CDR2 YFSETQ. V was clipped by 4 bases and J by 4 bases, with 10 bases between them. The CDR3 protein is CASSLRVSDTQYF. DNA for the CDR3: TGCGCCAGCAGCCTCCGGGTTTCAGATACGCAGTATTTT. Filled out from reference TRBV5-1 and TRBJ2-3, the complete variable domain reads KAGVTQTPRYLIKTRGQQVTLSCSPISGHRSVSWYQQTPGQGLQFLFEYFSETQRNKGNFPGRFSGRQFSNSRSEMNVSTLELGDSALYLCASSLRVSDTQYFGPGTRLTVL.

The chain has TRBV11-2 and TRBJ2-2, with 9 bases matching TRBD2. V dropped 1 base and J dropped 6; count of bases not matched to a gene: 9. From germline, CDR1 is SGHAT and CDR2 FQNNGV. The CDR3 is made up of 17 amino acids. DNA of the CDR3: TGTGCCAGCAGCTTAGGACTAGCGGCTTCTTATGCCGGGGAGCTGTTTTTT. It encodes CASSLGLAASYAGELFF.